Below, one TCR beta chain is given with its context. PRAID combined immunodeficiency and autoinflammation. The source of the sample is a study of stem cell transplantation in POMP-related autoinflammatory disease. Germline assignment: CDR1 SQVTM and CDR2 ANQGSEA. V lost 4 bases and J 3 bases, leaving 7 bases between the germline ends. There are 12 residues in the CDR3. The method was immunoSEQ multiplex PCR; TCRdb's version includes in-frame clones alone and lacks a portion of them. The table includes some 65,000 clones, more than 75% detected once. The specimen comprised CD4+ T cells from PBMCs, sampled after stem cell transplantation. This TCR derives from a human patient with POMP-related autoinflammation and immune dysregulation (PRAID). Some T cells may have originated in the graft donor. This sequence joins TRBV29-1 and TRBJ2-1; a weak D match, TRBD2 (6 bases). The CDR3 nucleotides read TGCAGCGTTGGGCGGGACTACAATGAGCAGTTCTTC. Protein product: CSVGRDYNEQFF.